The rows below give T cell receptor beta chains drawn from one sample of a study of STAT5B mutations in CD4+ large granular lymphocyte leukemia. TCRdb's copy holds only in-frame clones and misses some; the assay was immunoSEQ multiplex PCR. The sample carries 20,000 or so clones, 82% recorded once. Material: CD4+ T cells from blood buffy coats. These receptors all come from a human donor in good health. The CDR3 runs from the conserved cysteine through the conserved F or W. D genes are given only for firm matches. Part of the rows lack a size; the others show once, few, many or a class for expanded clones.

v_call: TRBV27; j_call: TRBJ2-3; d_call: TRBD1; clone_size: .; cdr3_nt: TGTGCCAGCAGTTTCGGACAGGGCGCGCAGTATTTT; cdr3_aa: CASSFGQGAQYF
v_call: TRBV28; j_call: TRBJ1-5; d_call: .; clone_size: .; cdr3_nt: TGTGCCAGCAGGTCAGGGGGCAATCAGCCCCAGCATTTT; cdr3_aa: CASRSGGNQPQHF
v_call: TRBV10-1; j_call: TRBJ1-1; d_call: .; clone_size: once; cdr3_nt: TGCGCCAGCAGAAGGGACACCTCGGAGGGGGACACTGAAGCTTTCTTT; cdr3_aa: CASRRDTSEGDTEAFF
v_call: TRBV7-5; j_call: TRBJ2-7; d_call: .; clone_size: .; cdr3_nt: TGTGTCAGAATCCTTTTGACAGGGGGGGGCTACGAGCAGTACTTC; cdr3_aa: CVRILLTGGGYEQYF
v_call: TRBV4-1; j_call: TRBJ2-3; d_call: TRBD2; clone_size: .; cdr3_nt: TGCGCCAGCAGAGGACTAGCGGGACTTAGCACAGATACGCAGTATTTT; cdr3_aa: CASRGLAGLSTDTQYF
v_call: TRBV9; j_call: TRBJ1-2; d_call: .; clone_size: once; cdr3_nt: TGTGCCAGCAGCGTAGACCAGGGGCTCTATGGCTACACCTTC; cdr3_aa: CASSVDQGLYGYTF
v_call: TRBV11-2; j_call: TRBJ2-5; d_call: .; clone_size: .; cdr3_nt: TGTGCCAGCAGCTTAGGATGGGCCAGGGTCCAAGAGACCCAGTACTTC; cdr3_aa: CASSLGWARVQETQYF
v_call: TRBV28; j_call: TRBJ1-2; d_call: .; clone_size: .; cdr3_nt: TGTGCCAGCAGGAGCCTAAACTATGGCTACACCTTC; cdr3_aa: CASRSLNYGYTF
v_call: TRBV29-1; j_call: TRBJ1-1; d_call: .; clone_size: few; cdr3_nt: TGCAGCGTTGAAGAGTCAAGAGCTTTCTTT; cdr3_aa: CSVEESRAFF
v_call: TRBV30; j_call: TRBJ2-1; d_call: .; clone_size: .; cdr3_nt: TGTGCCTGGAGTGTTGGACGACCCAGCTCCTACAATGAGCAGTTCTTC; cdr3_aa: CAWSVGRPSSYNEQFF
v_call: TRBV27; j_call: TRBJ2-5; d_call: .; clone_size: .; cdr3_nt: TGTGCCAGCAGCCCACGCCCATACGGGGGACAAGAGACCCAGTACTTC; cdr3_aa: CASSPRPYGGQETQYF
v_call: TRBV7-6; j_call: TRBJ1-1; d_call: .; clone_size: .; cdr3_nt: TGTGCCAGCAGCCCAACGATCGGTCAAGGGCGAACTGAAGCTTTCTTT; cdr3_aa: CASSPTIGQGRTEAFF
v_call: TRBV10-3; j_call: TRBJ2-1; d_call: TRBD2; clone_size: once; cdr3_nt: TGTGCCATCAGTGACGGGGGCGGGAGGGCGAATGAGCAGTTCTTC; cdr3_aa: CAISDGGGRANEQFF
v_call: TRBV11-2; j_call: TRBJ2-7; d_call: TRBD2; clone_size: .; cdr3_nt: TGTGCCAGCAGCTTGGAACCGGGACTAGCTCACTTC; cdr3_aa: CASSLEPGLAHF
v_call: TRBV15; j_call: TRBJ2-3; d_call: TRBD2; clone_size: .; cdr3_nt: TGTGCCACCAGCAAGACTAGCGGGAGTATTCGCACAGATACGCAGTATTTT; cdr3_aa: CATSKTSGSIRTDTQYF
v_call: TRBV7-2; j_call: TRBJ2-5; d_call: TRBD2; clone_size: .; cdr3_nt: TGTGCCAGCAGTCCTGACGGACTAGCGAAAGAGACCCAGTACTTC; cdr3_aa: CASSPDGLAKETQYF